The rows below give T cell receptor beta chains drawn from one sample of a study of T cell changes during pregnancy in multiple sclerosis. Profiled with immunoSEQ multiplex PCR; TCRdb holds only in-frame clones, not every one. Here the sample spans 40,000 to 55,000 clones, 90% being singletons. The source material was peripheral blood, sampled in the second trimester of pregnancy. Source of these receptors: a female donor in good health, enrolled as a control in a pregnancy study. The CDR3 runs from the conserved cysteine through the conserved F or W. The D gene is left open where the match is weak. Size tells how often a clone was seen (once, few, many) or the class of an expanded clone, and some rows leave it out.

j_call | clone_size | v_call | d_call | cdr3_nt | cdr3_aa
TRBJ1-5 | . | TRBV19 | TRBD1 | TGTGCCAGCCGAGACAGGGCCTACAATCAGCCCCAGCATTTT | CASRDRAYNQPQHF
TRBJ1-2 | few | TRBV2 | . | TGTGCCAGCAGTGCCGGACTCTATGGCTACACCTTC | CASSAGLYGYTF
TRBJ2-7 | . | TRBV10-3 | . | TGTGCCATCAGTGCACGACCGGGTGGCTACGAGCAGTACTTC | CAISARPGGYEQYF
TRBJ1-4 | . | TRBV6-1 | . | TGTGCCAGCAGTGGTATTAGGGGAACTAATGAAAAACTGTTTTTT | CASSGIRGTNEKLFF
TRBJ1-5 | . | TRBV19 | TRBD1 | TGTGCCAGTAGTCCGAATCCCTCCGGGACAGGAAATCAGCCCCAGCATTTT | CASSPNPSGTGNQPQHF
TRBJ2-7 | . | TRBV19 | . | TGTGCCAGTAGGAGAACAGGCTCCTACGAGCAGTACTTC | CASRRTGSYEQYF
TRBJ2-7 | once | TRBV7-6 | TRBD2 | TGTGCCAGCAGCCCCCAGACTAGCGGGAGCCTGGGGGAGCAGTACTTC | CASSPQTSGSLGEQYF
TRBJ1-2 | . | TRBV25-1 | . | TGTGCCAGCAGTGCCACCCGGGCCCCGACACTCACGGGAGGCTACACCTTC | CASSATRAPTLTGGYTF
TRBJ1-6 | . | TRBV7-2 | . | TGTGCCAGCAGCTTGAGCTCCTATAATTCACCCCTCCACTTT | CASSLSSYNSPLHF
TRBJ2-2 | . | TRBV18 | TRBD2 | TGTGCCAGCTCACCCCCGACTAGCCAGGAGAACACCGGGGAGCTGTTTTTT | CASSPPTSQENTGELFF
TRBJ2-1 | . | TRBV10-1 | . | TGCGCCAGCACCGACTCCCTTTCGGGGGGCGAGCAGTTCTTC | CASTDSLSGGEQFF
TRBJ1-5 | . | TRBV10-3 | TRBD1 | TGTGCCGCGAGACAGGGAGATAGCAATCAGCCCCAGCATTTT | CAARQGDSNQPQHF
TRBJ2-7 | . | TRBV14 | TRBD2 | TGTGCCAGCAGCCAAGATCCGGGGGGGATTTACGAGCAGTACTTC | CASSQDPGGIYEQYF
TRBJ2-1 | . | TRBV4-3 | TRBD1 | TGCGCCAGCAGCGAAGGCGTAGGGGGCAACTACAATGAGCAGTTCTTC | CASSEGVGGNYNEQFF
TRBJ2-7 | . | TRBV19 | TRBD1 | TGTGCCAGTAGTATAGACGGACAGGGGGCCTACGAGCAGTACTTC | CASSIDGQGAYEQYF
TRBJ1-2 | . | TRBV6-5 | . | TGTGCCAACAGTTACTCCGGTGAGCGGGGCTACACCTTC | CANSYSGERGYTF
TRBJ1-6 | . | TRBV6-1 | TRBD1 | TGTGCCAGCAGGGCCGGGACAGGGGATTTACCCCTCCACTTT | CASRAGTGDLPLHF
TRBJ1-1 | . | TRBV9 | . | TGTGCCAGCAGCGTAGAAAGTATCGGGACAGAAGCTTTCTTT | CASSVESIGTEAFF
TRBJ2-7 | . | TRBV30 | TRBD2 | TGTGCCTGGGGTGCAGCGGGAGGGTCCTACGAGCAGTACTTC | CAWGAAGGSYEQYF
TRBJ2-5 | once | TRBV10-2 | TRBD2 | TGCGCCAGCAGTGTCGGCGGGGGGGCCATTGGGACCCAGTACTTC | CASSVGGGAIGTQYF
TRBJ1-1 | . | TRBV5-6 | . | TGTGCCAGCAGCTTGGCTGCCACGGGGGGCGCGACTGAAGCTTTCTTT | CASSLAATGGATEAFF
TRBJ1-1 | . | TRBV29-1 | . | TGCAGCGTTGGAAGGGGCAACACTGAAGCTTTCTTT | CSVGRGNTEAFF
TRBJ1-2 | . | TRBV2 | TRBD1 | TGTGCCAGCAGGACGGCGGGACAGAGCTATGGCTACACCTTC | CASRTAGQSYGYTF
TRBJ1-2 | . | TRBV19 | TRBD1 | TGTGCCAGTAGCCCAGGACAGGGGATGAGTGGCTACACCTTC | CASSPGQGMSGYTF
TRBJ1-1 | . | TRBV7-9 | . | TGTGCCTGGGGGGGACCCAGGACTGAAGCTTTCTTT | CAWGGPRTEAFF
TRBJ1-2 | . | TRBV27 | TRBD1 | TGTGCCAGCAGCCCAGGACAGGGGGCGGGCTATGGCCACACCTTC | CASSPGQGAGYGHTF
TRBJ2-2 | once | TRBV14 | . | TGTGCCAGCAGCCCCGACTTGAACACCGGGGAGCTGTTTTTT | CASSPDLNTGELFF
TRBJ2-2 | . | TRBV6-4 | TRBD2 | TGTGCCAGCAGTGACTTAGCGGGGGGAACCGGGGAGCTGTTTTTT | CASSDLAGGTGELFF
TRBJ2-5 | . | TRBV19 | . | TGTGCCAGTAGAGTCACAGGGAACCAAGAGACCCAGTACTTC | CASRVTGNQETQYF
TRBJ1-4 | . | TRBV27 | TRBD1 | TGTGCCAGCAGCAGGGGGCTTGGGGAAAAACTGTTTTTT | CASSRGLGEKLFF
TRBJ2-5 | . | TRBV9 | TRBD2 | TGTGCCAGCAGCGTCGGACTAGCTTTAGAGACCCAGTACTTC | CASSVGLALETQYF
TRBJ1-1 | once | TRBV5-6 | TRBD1 | TGTGCCAGCAGCCCCGGGACAGCCGGAACTGAAGCTTTCTTT | CASSPGTAGTEAFF
TRBJ2-1 | . | TRBV7-9 | . | TGTGCCAGCAGCTTGAGCGAGAGCTCCTACAATGAGCAGTTCTTC | CASSLSESSYNEQFF
TRBJ2-3 | . | TRBV5-4 | . | TGTGCCAGCAGCTTGGACGGGGGAGGGCAGTATTTT | CASSLDGGGQYF
TRBJ2-1 | . | TRBV5-6 | . | TGTGCCAGCAGCTTGGCCGGGGGAGGTGGCCGTGGGGAGCAGTTCTTC | CASSLAGGGGRGEQFF
TRBJ2-2 | . | TRBV7-9 | . | TGTGCCAGCAGCCCCGGCGGTACGAGGGAGCTGTTTTTT | CASSPGGTRELFF
TRBJ2-7 | . | TRBV30 | . | TGTGCCTGGAGTGTACTAAATTTGCGGGGCTACGAGCAGTACTTC | CAWSVLNLRGYEQYF
TRBJ1-6 | . | TRBV11-2 | TRBD1 | TGTGCCAGCAGCTCTACGGGACAGTTTGCTTCACCCCTCCACTTT | CASSSTGQFASPLHF
TRBJ2-2 | . | TRBV19 | TRBD1 | TGTGCCAGTAGTAGGACAGGGGGGCCCACCCTACGGTCCGGGGAGCTGTTTTTT | CASSRTGGPTLRSGELFF
TRBJ2-7 | . | TRBV6-1 | TRBD1 | TGTGCCAGCAGGCCAGTCTCGGGACAGCCCTACGAGCAGTACTTC | CASRPVSGQPYEQYF
TRBJ2-7 | . | TRBV11-2 | . | TGTGCCAGCAGCTTAGGTCCGGGGGTCACTCCCTACGAGCAGTACTTC | CASSLGPGVTPYEQYF
TRBJ1-2 | . | TRBV6-1 | TRBD1 | TGTGCCAGCAGTGGGGGGACAGTCTATGGCTACACCTTC | CASSGGTVYGYTF